This T cell receptor beta chain was recorded in a study of blood T cell repertoires in COVID-19. Study summary: The study drew acute and convalescent COVID-19 samples from the United States, Italy and Spain.

Per the original data handling: Quantification of nucleated cells was approximated via reference gene primer amplification. Libraries were prepared by immunoSEQ multiplex PCR; TCRdb keeps only in-frame clonotypes and omits some of them. For V, J and clone size, that table is used; D and trimming come from the DNA. The sample holds about 300,000 clones; around 86% are singletons and the top ten take roughly 4%. Participants, about 18 to 90 years old, spanned around 25 US areas. Cohorts were based on clinical histories the participants reported. The CDR3 runs to 12 residues. Germline values: CDR1 SGHRS, CDR2 YFSETQ. The V gene lost 3 bases and the J gene lost 11 bases, with 11 bases spanning the gap.

Source material: PBMCs or T cells enriched from blood (not recorded which). This receptor was taken from a man aged 25 to 45 who had recovered from COVID-19. V and J are TRBV5-1 and TRBJ1-4; D uncertain. In nucleotides, the CDR3 is TGCGCCAGCAGCTCCTCCTTTGAGAAACTGTTTTTT. Protein: CASSSSFEKLFF.